This T cell receptor beta chain was found in a study of shared clonotypes between healthy human individuals. Study overall: Plates per donor: three CD4 naive, three CD4 memory, two CD8 naive, one CD8 memory.

Concerning this clone itself: Its target is unknown.

The donor population consisted of healthy HIV-negative adults with no recent acute infections or vaccinations. Findings of the study overall: Clonotype sharing across a few donors was observed for roughly 5% of naive CD4 clonotypes.

The length of the CDR3 is 17 residues. Germline V lookup: CDR1 KGHSH, CDR2 LQKENI. The V and J ends lost 2 bases and 7 bases respectively, with 21 bases between them. Once extracted for a subset, genomic DNA was divided evenly among several immunoSEQ plates. Assay used: immunoSEQ multiplex PCR; TCRdb lists only in-frame clones, some missing. The top ten hold roughly 0.42% of the sample, which has over 1.5 million clones, about 98% seen once. The chain joins TRBV18 to TRBJ2-1; D gene unclear. Sequencing input: naive CD4+ T cells sorted from blood. Subset here: CD45RA+ positively selected. The receptor comes from a man aged 25 to 40 in good health. The CDR3 region has the DNA TGTGCCAGCTCACCAGCCCCCACCGGGTCCCATCGTAATGAGCAGTTCTTC. Translating it yields CASSPAPTGSHRNEQFF.